Below, 24 T cell receptor beta chains from the same sample are listed, as sequenced in a study of cytomegalovirus exposure and HLA in healthy donors. PCR was performed using 60 Vbeta and 13 Jbeta primers. Data came from immunoSEQ multiplex PCR; TCRdb stores just in-frame clones and leaves some out. The repertoire includes around 100,000 clones, approximately 70% of them detected once, and about 3.7% sits in the top ten. The specimen was PBMCs. Receptors originate from a man aged 35 to 55 in good health and CMV-seronegative.

A few counts support this clone. The rearrangement uses TRBV4-2 and TRBJ2-3, with TRBD2 as a possible D gene (5 bases). Deletions cut 1 base from V and 5 bases from J, with 10 bases between. Germline assignment: CDR1 LGHNA and CDR2 YNFKEQ. The CDR3 is 14 residues long. CDR3 in amino acids: CASSQVSGRDTQYF. The CDR3 DNA is TGTGCCAGCAGCCAAGTAAGCGGTCGAGATACGCAGTATTTT.

The chain links TRBV15 to TRBJ2-1, with D possibly TRBD2 on 6 matching bases. This CDR3 spans 14 amino acids. The germline CDR1 and CDR2 sequences are LNHNV and YYDKDF (reference sequence). V shed 3 bases and J shed 4 bases, with 10 bases lying between them. The DNA for the CDR3 is TGTGCCACCAGCAGCCTGGGGGGTTACAATGAGCAGTTCTTC. Translation gives CATSSLGGYNEQFF.

The V call is TRBV7-2, the J call TRBJ1-1; D remains unclear. V was clipped by 5 bases and J by 7 bases, with 17 bases between them. CDR3 length: 14 amino acids. Germline lookup yields CDR1 SGHTA and CDR2 FQGNSA. CDR3 sequence: CASSPGPSRGEAFF. CDR3 nucleotide sequence: TGTGCCAGCAGCCCGGGTCCCAGCCGGGGTGAAGCTTTCTTT.

The CDR3 reads CASSIRLAGFRGDIQYF. The DNA for the CDR3 is TGTGCCAGTAGTATTCGGTTAGCGGGGTTTCGCGGGGACATTCAGTACTTC. The chain uses TRBV19 and TRBJ2-4; 8 bases line up with TRBD2. There are 17 residues in the CDR3. Germline CDR1 reads LNHDA; CDR2 reads SQIVND (reference sequence). V lost 3 bases and J lost 8; bases outside the gene matches: 15.

This chain joins TRBV11-1 and TRBJ1-1; TRBD1 aligns across 8 bases. The germline V gene has CDR1 SGHAT and CDR2 FQDESV (reference sequence). V shed 5 bases, J shed 1 base, and the junction held 3 bases outside the gene matches. CDR3 length equals 14 residues. The CDR3 spells CASSPGQENTEAFF. CDR3 nucleotide sequence: TGTGCCAGCAGCCCGGGACAGGAGAACACTGAAGCTTTCTTT.

This rearrangement joins TRBV7-9 to TRBJ2-1; D possibly corresponds to TRBD1 (5 bases). The CDR3 has 14 residues. The V end was cut by 2 bases, the J end by 12 bases, with 17 bases between. The V gene's germline CDR1 is SEHNR and CDR2 FQNEAQ (reference sequence). In DNA, the CDR3 is TGTGCCAGCAGCTTACGAGTCGTGGGGCTGGTGCAGTTCTTC. This codes for CASSLRVVGLVQFF.

The CDR3 DNA is TGTGCCAGCAGCCGTACAGGGTGGGAGCAGTTCTTC. Translating it yields CASSRTGWEQFF. The chain joins TRBV7-2 to TRBJ2-1; a possible D gene is TRBD1 (6 bases). V lost 5 bases to trimming and J lost 10 bases, with 12 bases between them. This CDR3 spans 12 amino acids. Germline V lookup: CDR1 SGHTA, CDR2 FQGNSA.

V and J are TRBV7-6 and TRBJ1-5, with 9 bases matching TRBD1. This CDR3 region has 15 residues. Unmatched junction bases numbered 7, after V lost 3 bases and J lost 7 bases. CDR1 is SGHVS, CDR2 FNYEAQ, per germline. The CDR3 DNA follows: TGTGCCAGCAGCTTGTCACAGGGGGCTGGCCAGCCCCAGCATTTT. Residues: CASSLSQGAGQPQHF.

The chain couples TRBV11-2 to TRBJ2-7; unclear D gene. The CDR3 sequence is 13 residues long. V lost 0 bases, J lost 5 bases, and 8 bases lay in between. Germline V lookup: CDR1 SGHAT, CDR2 FQNNGV. In nucleotides, the CDR3 is TGTGCCAGCAGCTTAGATGGAGCGAACGAGCAGTACTTC. Its translation is CASSLDGANEQYF.

J is TRBJ1-1 and V is TRBV5-4, with a weak D call TRBD1 (6 bases). Trimming shortened V by 4 bases and J by 1 base, and 8 bases separated the two germline ends. The germline gives CDR1 SGHNT, CDR2 YYREEE (reference sequence). CDR3 size: 13 residues. The DNA of the CDR3 is TGTGCCAGCAGCCCCAGGGGGAACACTGAAGCTTTCTTT. It is translated as CASSPRGNTEAFF.

V and J are TRBV7-2 and TRBJ2-1; 7 bases agree with TRBD2. The CDR3 spans 13 residues. Germline CDR1 and CDR2: SGHTA and FQGNSA. Trimming removed 4 bases from V and 9 bases from J; junction bases left unmatched: 6. In DNA form, the CDR3 reads TGTGCCAGCAGCTCCCAGCGGGGAGTTGAGCAGTTCTTC. Protein product: CASSSQRGVEQFF.

This clone was recorded a few times. The V and J genes are TRBV27 and TRBJ1-5; TRBD1 agrees at 8 bases. Germline CDR1 MNHEY, CDR2 SMNVEV (reference sequence). V trimming: 4 bases; J trimming: 4 bases; junction bases outside the gene matches: 3. The CDR3 covers 14 residues. As DNA, the CDR3 is TGTGCCAGCAGTTCCGGGACAGGAAATCAGCCCCAGCATTTT. This gives the protein CASSSGTGNQPQHF.

V and J are TRBV7-9 and TRBJ2-1, with 8 bases fitting TRBD1. This CDR3 is 14 amino acids long. Germline V gene data show CDR1 as SEHNR and CDR2 as FQNEAQ (reference sequence). V lost 5 bases and J lost 8; bases outside the gene matches: 8. CDR3 sequence reads: CASSPMVTGDEQFF. The CDR3 DNA sequence: TGTGCCAGCAGCCCGATGGTGACAGGGGATGAGCAGTTCTTC.

The chain links TRBV10-1 to TRBJ1-6, with 8 positions matching TRBD1. This CDR3 contains 14 residues. Germline lookup yields CDR1 WNHNN and CDR2 SYGVQD (reference sequence). J was trimmed by 8 bases and V by 8 bases; bases with no gene match: 8. The CDR3 is CASQDRARDSPLHF. The CDR3 DNA follows: TGCGCCAGCCAGGACAGGGCCCGAGATTCACCCCTCCACTTT.

The V call is TRBV4-2, the J call TRBJ2-3, with D tentatively TRBD2 (6 bases). Germline V gives CDR1 LGHNA, CDR2 YNFKEQ. Trimming left V 0 bases short and J 3 bases short, with 19 bases between. The CDR3 is made up of 18 amino acids. The CDR3 nucleotides read TGTGCCAGCAGCCAAGATCGGAGACTAGTCTTCGCTACAGATACGCAGTATTTT. Protein: CASSQDRRLVFATDTQYF.

The rearrangement joins TRBV21-1 to TRBJ1-5; the table's D call TRBD1 went unverified against the DNA. TRBV21-1 is annotated as a pseudogene. This CDR3 contains 17 residues. CDR3 sequence reads: CASSKLQYGHSNQPQHF. The CDR3 nucleotides are TGTGCCAGCAGCAAACTTCAGTATGGTCATAGCAATCAGCCCCAGCATTTT.

The chain uses TRBV29-1 and TRBJ1-2, with D uncertain. In germline, CDR1 is SQVTM, CDR2 ANQGSEA. This CDR3 is 10 amino acids long. With 6 bases removed from V and 4 bases from J, the gap between germline ends came to 6 bases. The CDR3 nucleotides read TGCAGCGTAGAGGTCTATGGCTACACCTTC. Amino acids: CSVEVYGYTF.

In this sample, this clone turned up a few times. The CDR3 is CASSFMHSNTGELFF. The CDR3 DNA is TGCGCCAGCAGCTTTATGCACAGCAACACCGGGGAGCTGTTTTTT. The chain has TRBV5-1 and TRBJ2-2; D unclear. The CDR3 totals 15 residues. The V end was cut by 2 bases, the J end by 2 bases, with 10 bases between. Looked up from germline, CDR1 is SGHRS and CDR2 is YFSETQ.

This clone has just a few counts. The chain recombines TRBV5-1 with TRBJ1-6, with unresolved D. The CDR3 is 14 amino acids. V lost 4 bases, J lost 5 bases, and 10 bases lay in between. CDR1 and CDR2 from the germline V gene are SGHRS and YFSETQ. CDR3 amino acids: CASSIDTDNSPLHF. The DNA for the CDR3 is TGCGCCAGCAGCATTGATACTGATAATTCACCCCTCCACTTT.

CDR3 protein: CASSDSTGGLRYNEQFF. CDR3 nucleotides: TGTGCCAGCAGTGACTCGACAGGGGGCTTGCGCTACAATGAGCAGTTCTTC. V gene TRBV6-4 combines with J gene TRBJ2-1; 10 bases line up with TRBD1. V gave up 0 bases and J gave up 3 bases; unmatched junction bases: 5. Looked up from germline, CDR1 is MRHNA and CDR2 is SNTAGT. The CDR3 is made up of 17 amino acids.

V and J are TRBV11-2 and TRBJ2-3; no clear D. Germline CDR1 reads SGHAT; CDR2 reads FQNNGV. The V and J ends lost 5 bases and 3 bases respectively, with 6 bases between them. CDR3 size: 12 residues. CDR3 DNA sequence: TGTGCCAGCAGCCCGAGTACAGATACGCAGTATTTT. Amino acids: CASSPSTDTQYF.

This clone has a handful of counts. The chain couples TRBV6-4 to TRBJ2-3; 9 positions agree with TRBD1. Germline V lookup: CDR1 MRHNA, CDR2 SNTAGT. The CDR3 length is 14 residues. J lost 1 base, V lost 4 bases, and 0 bases had no gene match. The CDR3 loop reads CASSGTGGTDTQYF. In nucleotides, the CDR3 is TGTGCCAGCAGTGGGACAGGGGGCACAGATACGCAGTATTTT.

The CDR3 DNA follows: TGCGCCAGCAGCTTGAGAGCGGGGTTGGGGAATGAGCAGTTCTTC. Residues: CASSLRAGLGNEQFF. The chain links TRBV5-1 to TRBJ2-1; 7 bases line up with TRBD2. The trim removed 1 base at V and 7 bases at J, leaving 8 bases unmatched. There are 15 residues in the CDR3. Germline V CDR1 and CDR2: SGHRS, YFSETQ.

The chain links TRBV5-1 to TRBJ2-1; D might be TRBD1 (6 bases). The CDR3 is 15 amino acids. V lost 4 bases, J lost 0 bases, and 11 bases lay in between. CDR1 is SGHRS, CDR2 YFSETQ, per germline. The CDR3 nucleotides are TGCGCCAGCAGCCCCAGACAGGACTCCTACAATGAGCAGTTCTTC. It is translated as CASSPRQDSYNEQFF. The complete variable domain, with remaining parts taken from reference TRBV5-1 and TRBJ2-1, reads KAGVTQTPRYLIKTRGQQVTLSCSPISGHRSVSWYQQTPGQGLQFLFEYFSETQRNKGNFPGRFSGRQFSNSRSEMNVSTLELGDSALYLCASSPRQDSYNEQFFGPGTRLTVL.